Included here is one T cell receptor beta chain sequence, with context. Per the original data handling: From reference gene primer amplification, estimates of nucleated cell counts were derived. The table came from immunoSEQ multiplex PCR; TCRdb's copy has only in-frame clones and leaves some out. V and J calls and clone size are as listed in that table; D and trimming were resolved from the DNA. Here the sample spans about 120,000 clones, about nine tenths being singletons. These data come from a study of blood T cell repertoires in COVID-19. As for the study in general: T cells, B-cell-depleted T cells, or PBMCs provided the cDNA or gDNA that served as material.

Sequencing was done on a sample of peripheral blood. This TCR derives from a human donor with active COVID-19. The donor label of this sample is uncertain.

For the CDR3, the DNA is TGTGCCAGTAGTATCTACAAGGACAGGGGGAACACTGAAGCTTTCTTT. Its protein product is CASSIYKDRGNTEAFF. This chain links TRBV19 with TRBJ1-1; 9 nucleotides align to TRBD1. In germline, CDR1 is LNHDA, CDR2 SQIVND (reference sequence). The J segment lost 1 base and the V segment lost 3 bases, leaving 6 bases of the junction unmatched. The CDR3 is 16 amino acids.